A selection of T cell receptor beta chains follows, all from one sample in a study of PD-1 blockade in classical Hodgkin lymphoma. The table came from immunoSEQ multiplex PCR; TCRdb's copy has only in-frame clones and leaves some out. Of some 64,000 clones listed, more than 80% are singletons. The specimen was peripheral blood mononuclear cells (PBMCs), collected at baseline. These TCRs come from a human donor with classical Hodgkin lymphoma. The CDR3 runs from the conserved cysteine through the conserved F or W. Each record gives: CDR3 length, V gene, D gene, clone size, J gene, CDR3 DNA, CDR3 protein. A D gene is named only where the DNA matches it firmly. Some rows mark clone size as missing; the rest say once, few, many or name a class of expanded clone.

>13|TRBV19|NA|NA|TRBJ1-1
TGTGCCAGCCGGGACGGACTGAACACTGAAGCTTTCTTT
CASRDGLNTEAFF
>15|TRBV7-2|TRBD2|NA|TRBJ2-1
TGTGCCAGCAGCATCGGGGGGGACGTATCCAATGAGCAGTTCTTC
CASSIGGDVSNEQFF
>14|TRBV10-3|NA|NA|TRBJ1-5
TGTGCCATATGGGACGGGTATAGCAATCAGCCCCAGCATTTT
CAIWDGYSNQPQHF
>13|TRBV10-3|NA|once|TRBJ2-5
TGTGCCATCAGTGCCAACAGGGAGGAGACCCAGTACTTC
CAISANREETQYF
>16|TRBV2|TRBD1|NA|TRBJ2-3
TGTGCCAGTAGAACCCTCGGGACAGGGGGCACAGATACGCAGTATTTT
CASRTLGTGGTDTQYF
>15|TRBV2|NA|NA|TRBJ1-6
TGTGCCAGCAACGACAGGAGCTCCTATAATTCACCCCTCCACTTT
CASNDRSSYNSPLHF
>11|TRBV20-1|NA|NA|TRBJ1-1
TGCAGTGCTACCGGGGCCGGGGAAGCTTTCTTT
CSATGAGEAFF
>13|TRBV12-5|TRBD1|NA|TRBJ1-2
TGTGCTAGTAAGTCGGCGGGACAGTATGGCTACACCTTC
CASKSAGQYGYTF
>11|TRBV2|NA|NA|TRBJ1-2
TGTGCCAGCAGTGCCGGGTATGGCTACACCTTC
CASSAGYGYTF
>13|TRBV5-1|NA|few|TRBJ1-1
TGCGCCAGCAGCTGGGTAGAGAACACTGAAGCTTTCTTT
CASSWVENTEAFF
>16|TRBV10-1|TRBD2|NA|TRBJ2-3
TGCGCCAGCAGTGAGGCTAGCGGGGGGGCGACAGATACGCAGTATTTT
CASSEASGGATDTQYF
>14|TRBV6-1|TRBD1|NA|TRBJ1-4
TGTGCCAGCAGTGAAGCGACAGGGTATGAAAAACTGTTTTTT
CASSEATGYEKLFF
>14|TRBV2|NA|NA|TRBJ1-5
TGTGCCAGCAGTGGACAGCGGATGGATCAGCCCCAGCATTTT
CASSGQRMDQPQHF
>15|TRBV28|NA|many|TRBJ1-6
TGTGCCAGCAGTTTATCCGGACAGATAAGTTCACCCCTCCACTTT
CASSLSGQISSPLHF
>14|TRBV4-1|TRBD1|NA|TRBJ2-5
TGCGCCAGCAGCCATGGACAGGACCAAGAGACCCAGTACTTC
CASSHGQDQETQYF
>12|TRBV29-1|NA|NA|TRBJ2-1
TGCAGCTCCTCATGGGGGGCATATGAGCAGTTCTTC
CSSSWGAYEQFF
>14|TRBV6-6|NA|NA|TRBJ1-5
TGTGCCAGCCTCTCCATGGACAATAATCAGCCCCAGCATTTT
CASLSMDNNQPQHF
>14|TRBV7-9|NA|NA|TRBJ1-2
TGTGCCAGCAGCTTAGAACAGGGTTTTAGTGGCTACACCTTC
CASSLEQGFSGYTF
>15|TRBV30|TRBD1|NA|TRBJ1-5
TGTGCCTGGAGCCCGCCGACAGGGGGGCATCAGCCCCAGCATTTT
CAWSPPTGGHQPQHF
>14|TRBV5-4|NA|once|TRBJ2-5
TGTGCCAGCAGCTTGGAAGGACCCCAAGAGACCCAGTACTTC
CASSLEGPQETQYF
>13|TRBV4-1|NA|once|TRBJ2-7
TGCGCCAGCAGCCAAACAGAAGCCTACGAGCAGTACTTC
CASSQTEAYEQYF
>16|TRBV4-1|NA|NA|TRBJ2-2
TGCGCCAGCAGCCAAGAGGGTAGTAAAGCATCCGGGGAGCTGTTTTTT
CASSQEGSKASGELFF
>16|TRBV7-3|NA|NA|TRBJ1-1
TGTGCCAGCAGCTTAAACCCCGGAGCCCCGAACACTGAAGCTTTCTTT
CASSLNPGAPNTEAFF
>14|TRBV5-1|TRBD1|NA|TRBJ1-2
TGCGCCAGCAGCTTGGGGCAGGGGGCCGATGGCTACACCTTC
CASSLGQGADGYTF
>15|TRBV7-9|TRBD1|NA|TRBJ2-2
TGTGCCAGCAGCACCGGACAGGGTTACACCGGGGAGCTGTTTTTT
CASSTGQGYTGELFF
>15|TRBV5-1|NA|NA|TRBJ2-2
TGCGCCAGCAGCTTAGAGGGGGGCTTCGCCGGGGAGCTGTTTTTT
CASSLEGGFAGELFF
>16|TRBV6-1|NA|NA|TRBJ2-7
TGTGCCAGCAGTGCTCCAGGCGCAGGGAGGTCCTACGAGCAGTACTTC
CASSAPGAGRSYEQYF
>16|TRBV7-9|NA|once|TRBJ1-1
TGTGCCAGCAGCTTAGTGCAGGGAAGTATGAACACTGAAGCTTTCTTT
CASSLVQGSMNTEAFF
>15|TRBV2|NA|few|TRBJ2-5
TGTGCCAGCAGTCCCGGGGTCGGGGTACAAGAGACCCAGTACTTC
CASSPGVGVQETQYF
>16|TRBV4-2|NA|once|TRBJ2-5
TGTGCCAGCAGCCTCAGGGGCGGACTAAGAGAAGAGACCCAGTACTTC
CASSLRGGLREETQYF
>14|TRBV6-6|NA|NA|TRBJ2-7
TGTGCCAGCAGTTACTCGAGGGGAGGCTACGAGCAGTACTTC
CASSYSRGGYEQYF
>14|TRBV29-1|NA|NA|TRBJ2-1
TGCAGCGTTGCTCTAGCGCCCAACTACAATGAGCAGTTCTTC
CSVALAPNYNEQFF
>15|TRBV5-1|NA|NA|TRBJ1-2
TGCGCCAGCAGTGGGGGGTTCTTGGCTAACTATGGCTACACCTTC
CASSGGFLANYGYTF
>14|TRBV2|NA|NA|TRBJ2-1
TGTGCCACCTTGTTTGGGTCCTCCTACAATGAGCAGTTCTTC
CATLFGSSYNEQFF
>18|TRBV11-2|TRBD2|NA|TRBJ2-1
TGTGCCAGCAGCTTAAGGGCTGTACGCGGGGGTTCCTACAATGAGCAGTTCTTC
CASSLRAVRGGSYNEQFF
>14|TRBV28|NA|NA|TRBJ2-5
TGTGCCAGCAATACGGACGGGGTGAGAGAGACCCAGTACTTC
CASNTDGVRETQYF
>13|TRBV2|TRBD2|NA|TRBJ2-7
TGTGCCAGTTCACTAGCGGGGGTTCACGAGCAGTACTTC
CASSLAGVHEQYF
>16|TRBV6-6|TRBD1|NA|TRBJ2-7
TGTGCCAGCAGTCAGAGGACAGGCAGGACGAAGGACGAGCAGTACTTC
CASSQRTGRTKDEQYF
>10|TRBV6-5|NA|NA|TRBJ1-2
TGTGCCAGCAACTCCGGTGGCTACACCTTC
CASNSGGYTF
>11|TRBV7-9|NA|few|TRBJ1-1
TGTGCCAGCAGGGATGGCCCGGAAGCTTTCTTT
CASRDGPEAFF
>15|TRBV7-9|TRBD1|NA|TRBJ1-1
TGTGCCAGCAGCCTTAGAGGCACAGGGGACACTGAAGCTTTCTTT
CASSLRGTGDTEAFF
>14|TRBV2|NA|NA|TRBJ1-3
TGTGCCAGCAGTGATACGGGTACTGGAAACACCATATATTTT
CASSDTGTGNTIYF
>16|TRBV2|TRBD2|NA|TRBJ2-1
TGTGCCAGCAGTGAACGGCGGGGGGGCTTTTACAATGAGCAGTTCTTC
CASSERRGGFYNEQFF
>19|TRBV15|TRBD2|NA|TRBJ2-3
TGTGCCACCAGCAGAGGACTAGCGGGGGTGTCTGTCTATGATGATACGCAGTATTTT
CATSRGLAGVSVYDDTQYF
>16|TRBV9|NA|NA|TRBJ1-1
TGTGCCAGCAGCGTAGCTACGGGAGGGGAGGGCACTGAAGCTTTCTTT
CASSVATGGEGTEAFF
>12|TRBV19|NA|NA|TRBJ1-3
TGTGCCAGCTCTGTAACCGGAAACACCATATATTTT
CASSVTGNTIYF
>11|TRBV10-2|NA|NA|TRBJ2-7
TGCGCCAGCAGAGCTACCCTAGGGCAGTACTTC
CASRATLGQYF
>17|TRBV4-1|NA|NA|TRBJ2-7
TGCGCCAGCAGCCAAGATCTTGAGGCGAACTACCCCTACGAGCAGTACTTC
CASSQDLEANYPYEQYF
>15|TRBV14|NA|NA|TRBJ1-2
TGTGCCAGCAGCCGGGTAAGCCCGGCTAACTATGGCTACACCTTC
CASSRVSPANYGYTF
>17|TRBV4-1|TRBD2|NA|TRBJ2-1
TGCGCCAGCAGCCAAGAGGGGAGGGTACTAGCGGGTGATAAGCAGTTCTTC
CASSQEGRVLAGDKQFF
>14|TRBV19|TRBD1|NA|TRBJ1-5
TGTGCCAGTAGTAGGGACAGGGGTAATCAGCCCCAGCATTTT
CASSRDRGNQPQHF
>15|TRBV7-6|NA|NA|TRBJ1-1
TGTGCCAGCAGCTTTAGCGTGGGGTCGAACACTGAAGCTTTCTTT
CASSFSVGSNTEAFF
>16|TRBV5-1|TRBD1|NA|TRBJ2-6
TGCGCCAGCAGCCCCTGGACAGGGAATGGGGCCAACGTCCTGACTTTC
CASSPWTGNGANVLTF
>17|TRBV4-1|NA|few|TRBJ1-1
TGCGCCAGCAGCCAAGGCCCCAGTGCCAGGGTGAACACTGAAGCTTTCTTT
CASSQGPSARVNTEAFF
>18|TRBV4-1|TRBD2|NA|TRBJ2-6
TGCGCCAGCAGCCATTTAGCGGGGGTACCCTCTGGGGCCAACGTCCTGACTTTC
CASSHLAGVPSGANVLTF
>15|TRBV2|TRBD1|NA|TRBJ2-1
TGTGCCAGCTTACGATGGACAGGAGCCTACAATGAGCAGTTCTTC
CASLRWTGAYNEQFF
>15|TRBV13|NA|few|TRBJ2-1
TGTGCCAGCAGCCAAAGGGGGAGCTCCTACAATGAGCAGTTCTTC
CASSQRGSSYNEQFF